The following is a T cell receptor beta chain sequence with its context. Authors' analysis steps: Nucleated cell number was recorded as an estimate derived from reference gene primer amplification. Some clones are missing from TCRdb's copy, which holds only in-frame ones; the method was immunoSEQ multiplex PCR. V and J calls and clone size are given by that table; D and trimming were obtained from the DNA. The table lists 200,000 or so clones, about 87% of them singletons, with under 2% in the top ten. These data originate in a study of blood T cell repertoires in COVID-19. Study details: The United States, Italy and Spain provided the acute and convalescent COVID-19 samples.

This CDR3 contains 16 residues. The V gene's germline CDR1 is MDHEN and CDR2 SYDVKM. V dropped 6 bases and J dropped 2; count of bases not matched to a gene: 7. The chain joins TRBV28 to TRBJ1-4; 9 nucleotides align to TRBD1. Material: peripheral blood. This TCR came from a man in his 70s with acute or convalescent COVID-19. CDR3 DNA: TGTGCCAGCAGCGTCGGGACAGGGTATACTAATGAAAAACTGTTTTTT. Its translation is CASSVGTGYTNEKLFF.